The 13 T cell receptor beta chains below come from one sample, sequenced in a study of identical twins. MiXCR was run by TCRdb on the 5' RACE reads, yielding one entry per CDR3 protein. The sample yields roughly 700,000 distinct CDR3 sequences, 8% to 9% seen once. These data also formed part of another study, on yellow fever vaccine responses in identical twins.

Sequencing was done on a sample of PBMCs. Receptors were obtained from a woman aged 18-29 years in good health.

This clonotype was seen a few times. V gene TRBV28 combines with J gene TRBJ2-2, with D perhaps TRBD2 (5 bases). V was shortened by 2 bases and J by 0 bases, with 10 bases between the two germline ends. This CDR3 spans 16 amino acids. Per the germline V gene, CDR1 is MDHEN and CDR2 is SYDVKM. CDR3 in DNA: TGTGCCAGCAGTTTAGAGAGGGTCCCGAACACCGGGGAGCTGTTTTTT. Translation gives CASSLERVPNTGELFF.

This rearrangement joins TRBV12-3 or TRBV12-4 to TRBJ2-1; 7 bases line up with TRBD2. CDR3 length: 15 residues. The V gene end was trimmed by 8 bases and the J gene end by 6 bases; junction bases not matched to a gene: 13. The DNA of the CDR3 is TGTGCCAGCTACAGGCGCGGGGGTATGAGCAATGAGCAGTTCTTC. Its translation is CASYRRGGMSNEQFF.

This clonotype was counted at least ten times. The chain couples TRBV10-3 to TRBJ2-5, with 7 positions matching TRBD2. The CDR3 extends over 17 amino acids. The germline gives CDR1 ENHRY, CDR2 SYGVKD. With V trimmed by 2 bases and J by 2 bases, 11 bases remained unmatched. Here the CDR3 DNA reads TGTGCCATCAGTGAGAGTCCGGGCGGGAGCCCTCAAGAGACCCAGTACTTC. Protein product: CAISESPGGSPQETQYF.

Remarks on this clonotype: A much larger clone lies one base from this, so it may be a read error. V usage is TRBV7-9 and J usage is TRBJ2-4; tentative D call: TRBD1 (5 bases). This CDR3 region has 16 residues. Trimming left V 5 bases short and J 0 bases short, with 14 bases between. Germline V lookup: CDR1 SEHNR, CDR2 FQNEAQ (reference sequence). Here the CDR3 reads CASSPGKDLAKNIQYF. CDR3 coding DNA: TGTGCCAGCAGCCCAGGGAAGGATCTAGCCAAAAACATTCAGTACTTC.

This clonotype has a count of ten or more. The genes are TRBV6-2 or TRBV6-3 and TRBJ2-1, with D possibly TRBD2 on 6 matching bases. Trimming cost V 5 bases and J 9 bases, with 20 bases left between them. Germline values: CDR1 MNHEY, CDR2 SVGEGT. This CDR3 comprises 15 residues. CDR3 in amino acids: CASSPFAGGHGEQFF. For the CDR3, the DNA is TGTGCCAGCAGTCCTTTTGCAGGAGGGCACGGTGAGCAGTTCTTC.

This clonotype was seen more than once but under ten times. V gene TRBV29-1 combines with J gene TRBJ2-1, with D maybe TRBD2 (5 bases). From germline, CDR1 is SQVTM and CDR2 ANQGSEA. V was pared by 8 bases and J by 8 bases, with 25 bases between. The CDR3 runs 15 residues. CDR3 protein: CSTGGEDFVGDEQFF. The CDR3 DNA sequence: TGCAGCACCGGAGGAGAAGATTTTGTGGGCGATGAGCAGTTCTTC.

This clonotype was observed once. The V call is TRBV5-1, the J call TRBJ2-7; 11 bases match TRBD1. J was trimmed by 3 bases and V by 3 bases; bases with no gene match: 8. The CDR3 runs to 16 residues. From germline, CDR1 is SGHRS and CDR2 YFSETQ. The CDR3 region has the DNA TGCGCCAGCAGCTGGGCGATCGGGACAGGGGGCTACGAGCAGTACTTC. It encodes CASSWAIGTGGYEQYF.

The chain employs TRBV18 and TRBJ1-2, with 7 bases fitting TRBD1. The CDR3 contains 15 residues. The germline V gene encodes CDR1 KGHSH and CDR2 LQKENI. V shed 0 bases, J shed 3 bases, and the junction held 4 bases outside the gene matches. The chain's CDR3 is CASSPPTGAYYGYTF. CDR3 DNA: TGTGCCAGCTCACCACCAACAGGGGCTTACTATGGCTACACCTTC.

A few counts support this clonotype. This chain uses TRBV29-1 with TRBJ2-5; 10 bases agree with TRBD2. In germline, CDR1 is SQVTM, CDR2 ANQGSEA. CDR3 length: 18 residues. J gave up 1 base and V 5 bases, and 16 bases lay outside the gene matches. CDR3 nucleotides: TGCAGCGTTCCGACGCACCTGTCTAGCGGGGGTGCCCAAGAGACCCAGTACTTC. This translates into CSVPTHLSSGGAQETQYF.

This clonotype showed up just a few times. The CDR3 spells CASTLLGTGGQETQYF. CDR3 DNA: TGTGCCAGCACCCTCCTTGGGACAGGGGGGCAGGAGACCCAGTACTTC. This sequence joins TRBV7-9 and TRBJ2-5, with TRBD1 identical over 11 bases. V lost 7 bases to trimming and J lost 5 bases; unmatched junction nucleotides: 12. Germline values: CDR1 SEHNR, CDR2 FQNEAQ (reference sequence). CDR3 size: 16 residues.

The chain recombines TRBV7-6 with TRBJ2-3, with a possible D match to TRBD2 (6 bases). V lost 5 bases and J 5 bases, leaving 17 bases between the germline ends. Germline V gene sequence: CDR1 SGHVS, CDR2 FNYEAQ. There are 15 residues in the CDR3. The CDR3 spells CASSPLWGEIDTQYF. The CDR3 DNA sequence: TGTGCCAGCAGCCCCTTATGGGGGGAGATAGATACGCAGTATTTT.

The chain has TRBV13 and TRBJ2-6; 7 nucleotides align to TRBD1. The J segment lost 8 bases and the V segment lost 5 bases, leaving 6 bases of the junction unmatched. In germline, CDR1 is PRHDT, CDR2 FYEKMQ (reference sequence). The CDR3 is made up of 14 amino acids. The CDR3 nucleotides are TGTGCCAGCAGCCCGAGACAGGGTACCAACGTCCTGACTTTC. Its translation is CASSPRQGTNVLTF.

This rearrangement joins TRBV6-5 to TRBJ2-6; D is perhaps TRBD2 (6 bases). Trimming cost V 4 bases and J 2 bases, with 9 bases left between them. The CDR3 runs 15 residues. Germline V gene lookup returns CDR1 MNHEY and CDR2 SVGAGI. The CDR3 is CASSWGGTGANVLTF. DNA of the CDR3: TGTGCCAGCAGTTGGGGAGGAACTGGGGCCAACGTCCTGACTTTC.